One and the same sample provided the 10 T cell receptor beta chains below, sequenced in a study of blood T cell repertoires in COVID-19. Clones were read by immunoSEQ multiplex PCR, and TCRdb kept only the in-frame ones, dropping some. The sample lists about 160,000 clones, roughly 86% occurring once. The sample was peripheral blood. The receptors originated from a woman between 55 and 75 years old who had recovered from COVID-19.

V usage is TRBV5-6 and J usage is TRBJ1-1; D is ambiguous. V was cut by 4 bases and J by 2 bases, with 9 bases left in between. The CDR3 spans 13 residues. Per germline, CDR1 SGHDT and CDR2 YYEEEE. The CDR3 loop is CASSLKPNTEAFF. The CDR3 nucleotides are TGTGCCAGCAGCCTGAAGCCTAACACTGAAGCTTTCTTT.

This chain joins TRBV18 and TRBJ1-1; 7 nucleotides line up with TRBD1. Germline V gene data show CDR1 as KGHSH and CDR2 as LQKENI. The CDR3 covers 17 residues. After removal of 4 bases from V and 0 bases from J, the junction contained 11 bases not matched to a gene. The DNA for the CDR3 is TGTGCCAGCTCACATCGGGACAGACTAAACATGAACACTGAAGCTTTCTTT. Translated, it gives CASSHRDRLNMNTEAFF.

V is TRBV7-9 and J is TRBJ2-4; no firm D call. This CDR3 spans 12 amino acids. V was pared by 1 base and J by 6 bases, with 4 bases between. The V gene's germline CDR1 is SEHNR and CDR2 FQNEAQ (reference sequence). In DNA form, the CDR3 reads TGTGCCAGCAGCTTAGTCTCAAACATTCAGTACTTC. Translated, it gives CASSLVSNIQYF.

The V gene is TRBV2, the J gene TRBJ1-1; 8 nucleotides match TRBD1. This CDR3 is 13 amino acids long. The V and J ends lost 6 bases and 4 bases, in that order; junction bases with no gene match: 4. Germline-derived CDR1 and CDR2 are SNHLY and FYNNEI. DNA of the CDR3: TGTGCCAGCAGGGGACAGGAGGGCACTGAAGCTTTCTTT. This gives the protein CASRGQEGTEAFF.

The V and J genes are TRBV9 and TRBJ2-1; the D gene is possibly TRBD1 (6 bases). Looked up from germline, CDR1 is SGDLS and CDR2 is YYNGEE. The ends were cut back, 4 bases at V and 8 bases at J, with 16 bases in the middle. The CDR3 loop spans 14 amino acids. The CDR3: CASSSRQGSHEQFF. In DNA, the CDR3 is TGTGCCAGCAGCTCTCGGCAGGGGTCCCATGAGCAGTTCTTC.

V is TRBV7-2 and J is TRBJ2-7; TRBD1 aligns across 7 bases. Germline V gene lookup returns CDR1 SGHTA and CDR2 FQGNSA. V lost 4 bases and J lost 0; bases outside the gene matches: 3. This CDR3 spans 14 amino acids. CDR3 residues: CASSSGTVSYEQYF. CDR3 bases: TGTGCCAGCAGCTCCGGGACAGTCTCCTACGAGCAGTACTTC.

The chain is built from TRBV20-1 and TRBJ2-3; D remains ambiguous. CDR3 length: 11 amino acids. Trimming removed 6 bases at V and 5 bases at J, with 9 bases between. Germline V gives CDR1 DFQATT, CDR2 SNEGSKA (reference sequence). The CDR3 DNA follows: TGCAGTGCCATACAGAGAGATACGCAGTATTTT. Amino acids: CSAIQRDTQYF.

The chain links TRBV6-2 or TRBV6-3 to TRBJ2-7, with TRBD1 identical over 7 bases. Trimming removed 2 bases from V and 3 bases from J; junction bases left unmatched: 7. Germline lookup yields CDR1 MNHEY and CDR2 SVGEGT. This CDR3 spans 15 amino acids. The CDR3 DNA follows: TGTGCCAGCAGTTACATGACAGGGTTCTTCTACGAGCAGTACTTC. It encodes CASSYMTGFFYEQYF.

This clone was detected once. The V call is TRBV6-2 or TRBV6-3, the J call TRBJ2-1, with TRBD2 matching over 9 bases. This CDR3 is 16 amino acids long. Trimming took 5 bases from V and 4 from J; bases not matched to a gene: 9. The germline CDR1 and CDR2 sequences are MNHEY and SVGEGT. The CDR3 loop is CASSPGLARGYNEQFF. CDR3 DNA: TGTGCCAGCAGTCCGGGACTAGCCCGGGGGTACAATGAGCAGTTCTTC.

This rearrangement joins TRBV9 to TRBJ2-5; tentatively, D is TRBD1 (6 bases). The CDR3 spans 15 residues. Germline loops: CDR1 SGDLS, CDR2 YYNGEE. V lost 4 bases, J lost 2 bases, and 15 bases lay in between. CDR3 DNA: TGTGCCAGCAGCCCAGGGGCAGGACAACAAGAGACCCAGTACTTC. Protein product: CASSPGAGQQETQYF.